This T cell receptor (beta chain) was sequenced during a study of spatial heterogeneity in lung cancer. One entry per CDR3 protein, called by TCRdb with MiXCR from the 5' RACE reads. The sample lists about 6,000 distinct CDR3 sequences, roughly a tenth occurring once. Time point reported: sample taken at primary tumor resection. The length of the CDR3 is 13 residues. V dropped 6 bases and J dropped 7 bases, with 15 bases sitting between them. This clonotype came up many times. Its target is not known. Study-level points and caveats: Intratumoral expanded alpha and beta TCR counts were found to track tumor mutation counts.

This TCR derives from a female donor with early-stage non-small cell lung cancer. The sample in question was lung tumor tissue, obtained at surgery. The chain is built from TRBV12-3 or TRBV12-4 and TRBJ1-2; no firm D call. The CDR3 DNA reads as TGTGCCAGCAGCGACCTTTTGCCGCTTGGCTACACCTTC. It translates to CASSDLLPLGYTF.